The 17 T cell receptor beta chains given below trace back to one sample, sequenced in a study of shared clonotypes between healthy human individuals. Profiled with immunoSEQ multiplex PCR; TCRdb holds only in-frame clones, not every one. The table records over a million clones, around 97% of them present only once. The sample was naive CD4+ T cells sorted from blood. Subset denoted: CD45RA+ positively selected. All receptors come from a man aged 25-45 years in good health.

This clone appeared a few times. The DNA for the CDR3 is TGTGCCTGGAGGACAGGGGGCTATGGCTACACCTTC. It translates to CAWRTGGYGYTF. This sequence joins TRBV30 and TRBJ1-2; 9 nucleotides line up with TRBD1. The junction had 0 bases not matched to a gene; V was cut back by 3 bases and J by 4 bases. The CDR3 covers 12 residues. Germline CDR1 reads GTSNPN; CDR2 reads SVGIG (reference sequence).

This rearrangement joins TRBV2 to TRBJ2-1, with 12 bases matching TRBD2. The CDR3 runs to 20 residues. Per germline, CDR1 SNHLY and CDR2 FYNNEI. Germline trimming cut 2 bases from V and 7 bases from J; bases unmatched to any gene: 18. The CDR3 bases are TGTGCCAGCAGTGAACTAGCGGGAGGGCCGTCCAGGTTGCAGTGGAATGAGCAGTTCTTC. Amino acids: CASSELAGGPSRLQWNEQFF. Full variable domain (outside the CDR3, taken from reference TRBV2 and TRBJ2-1): EPEVTQTPSHQVTQMGQEVILRCVPISNHLYFYWYRQILGQKVEFLVSFYNNEISEKSEIFDDQFSVERPDGSNFTLKIRSTKLEDSAMYFCASSELAGGPSRLQWNEQFFGPGTRLTVL.

The genes are TRBV5-1 and TRBJ2-1, with no clear D. Germline V gene lookup returns CDR1 SGHRS and CDR2 YFSETQ. Trimming left V 0 bases short and J 5 bases short, with 3 bases between. The CDR3 spans 12 residues. In DNA, the CDR3 is TGCGCCAGCAGCTTGGTGCACAATGAGCAGTTCTTC. Its protein product is CASSLVHNEQFF.

The J gene is TRBJ2-1, the V gene TRBV5-5, with unresolved D. CDR3 length equals 15 residues. Trimming took off 4 bases at V and 5 bases at J, with 16 bases between the two ends. Germline assignment: CDR1 SGHKS and CDR2 YYEKEE (reference sequence). The CDR3: CASSRTVMADNEQFF. CDR3 DNA: TGTGCCAGCAGCAGAACCGTGATGGCGGACAATGAGCAGTTCTTC.

Comment on this clone: Different DNA sequences within this sample yield the same CDR3. The chain is built from TRBV18 and TRBJ2-5; D unresolved. V lost 6 bases and J lost 4, with 12 bases in between. CDR3 size: 13 residues. The V gene's germline CDR1 is KGHSH and CDR2 LQKENI. This CDR3 reads CASSPRLGETQYF. In nucleotides, the CDR3 is TGTGCCAGCTCGCCTCGGTTAGGAGAGACCCAGTACTTC.

This clone was found once. The chain couples TRBV7-9 to TRBJ2-7; no clear D gene. V was clipped by 5 bases and J by 7 bases, with 12 bases between them. CDR1 is SEHNR and CDR2 is FQNEAQ in the germline V gene (reference sequence). CDR3 length: 12 residues. The CDR3 bases are TGTGCCAGCAGCCCCCAGCGAAAGGAGCAGTACTTC. Amino acids: CASSPQRKEQYF. Combining the CDR3 with reference TRBV7-9 and TRBJ2-7 gives the whole variable domain DTGVSQNPRHKITKRGQNVTFRCDPISEHNRLYWYRQTLGQGPEFLTYFQNEAQLEKSRLLSDRFSAERPKGSFSTLEIQRTEQGDSAMYLCASSPQRKEQYFGPGTRLTVT.

The chain is built from TRBV28 and TRBJ2-7; 8 nucleotides align to TRBD1. V lost 3 bases to trimming and J lost 4 bases; unmatched junction nucleotides: 17. CDR1 is MDHEN and CDR2 is SYDVKM in the germline V gene. CDR3 length: 18 residues. DNA of the CDR3: TGTGCCAGCAGTTTTCGCAGGGGGCGTTTTTTAATGGAATACGAGCAGTACTTC. This translates into CASSFRRGRFLMEYEQYF.

This chain uses TRBV7-2 with TRBJ1-2; no definite D call. Germline assignment: CDR1 SGHTA and CDR2 FQGNSA. This CDR3 is built from 16 residues. V was cut by 2 bases and J by 0 bases, with 13 bases left in between. CDR3: CASSLNSPGSNYGYTF. DNA for the CDR3: TGTGCCAGCAGCTTAAACAGCCCTGGATCTAACTATGGCTACACCTTC.

The chain employs TRBV19 and TRBJ2-5; D could derive from TRBD1 or TRBD2 (5 bases each). The CDR3 has 15 amino acids. The germline gives CDR1 LNHDA, CDR2 SQIVND (reference sequence). Trimming stripped 1 base from V and 4 bases from J, with 13 bases between. CDR3 coding DNA: TGTGCCAGTAGTATAGCACGGGGCCTGGGAGAGACCCAGTACTTC. Amino acid sequence: CASSIARGLGETQYF.

The chain links TRBV5-6 to TRBJ1-2, with D tentatively TRBD1 (5 bases). Trimming took off 3 bases at V and 4 bases at J, with 19 bases between the two ends. The CDR3 totals 16 residues. CDR1 is SGHDT and CDR2 is YYEEEE in the germline V gene. The CDR3: CASSSPRQGNFYGYTF. The DNA for the CDR3 is TGTGCCAGCAGCTCCCCTAGGCAGGGAAACTTCTATGGCTACACCTTC.

J is TRBJ1-5 and V is TRBV6-6; maybe TRBD1 (5 bases). The CDR3 has 15 amino acids. V shed 2 bases and J shed 3 bases, with 11 bases lying between them. Germline CDR1 reads MNHNY; CDR2 reads SVGAGI (reference sequence). In nucleotides, the CDR3 is TGTGCCAGCAGTTACCGGGGGTCCCCCAATCAGCCCCAGCATTTT. This encodes CASSYRGSPNQPQHF.

This rearrangement joins TRBV11-3 to TRBJ2-7, with 8 bases lining up with TRBD2. Trimming cost V 1 base and J 6 bases; bases outside gene matches: 2. The germline V gene has CDR1 SGHNT and CDR2 YENEEA. The CDR3 has 13 residues. CDR3 DNA sequence: TGTGCCAGCAGCTTAGTGCGGGGGGTCGAGCAGTACTTC. It specifies CASSLVRGVEQYF. The complete variable domain, with remaining parts taken from reference TRBV11-3 and TRBJ2-7, reads EAGVVQSPRYKIIEKKQPVAFWCNPISGHNTLYWYLQNLGQGPELLIRYENEEAVDDSQLPKDRFSAERLKGVDSTLKIQPAELGDSAVYLCASSLVRGVEQYFGPGTRLTVT.

In this sample, this clone turned up once. This chain joins TRBV30 and TRBJ2-1; D may match TRBD1 or TRBD2 (5 bases each). Germline CDR1 is GTSNPN and CDR2 is SVGIG (reference sequence). The CDR3 has 13 amino acids. Trimming cost V 3 bases and J 10 bases, with 16 bases left between them. The CDR3 sequence is CAWSETRGSEQFF. The DNA for the CDR3 is TGTGCCTGGAGCGAAACTAGGGGTAGCGAGCAGTTCTTC.

The chain is built from TRBV27 and TRBJ2-5, with 13 nucleotides matching TRBD2. Germline CDR1 MNHEY, CDR2 SMNVEV (reference sequence). V trimming: 1 base; J trimming: 2 bases; junction bases outside the gene matches: 4. The CDR3 spans 17 residues. This CDR3 is CASSLFGLAGVQETQYF. The CDR3 nucleotides read TGTGCCAGCAGTTTATTCGGACTAGCGGGAGTTCAAGAGACCCAGTACTTC.

J is TRBJ1-5 and V is TRBV18, with a tentative D call TRBD1 (6 bases). CDR3 size: 16 residues. Germline V gene sequence: CDR1 KGHSH, CDR2 LQKENI. The ends were cut back, 3 bases at V and 0 bases at J, with 12 bases in the middle. This chain's CDR3 is CASSPQQGGSNQPQHF. For the CDR3, the DNA is TGTGCCAGCTCACCGCAACAGGGAGGTAGCAATCAGCCCCAGCATTTT. Looking up the rest from reference TRBV18 and TRBJ1-5 gives the full variable domain: NAGVMQNPRHLVRRRGQEARLRCSPMKGHSHVYWYRQLPEEGLKFMVYLQKENIIDESGMPKERFSAEFPKEGPSILRIQQVVRGDSAAYFCASSPQQGGSNQPQHFGDGTRLSIL.

The DNA of the CDR3 is TGTGCTAGTGGTTTGGACAGGGGGCTTGGGAACACTGAAGCTTTCTTT. Residues: CASGLDRGLGNTEAFF. The chain recombines TRBV12-5 with TRBJ1-1, with 9 positions matching TRBD1. Trimming at V came to 1 base and at J to 1 base, leaving 4 bases not matched to a gene. CDR3 length: 16 amino acids. Germline V gene lookup returns CDR1 LGHNT and CDR2 FRNRAP.

The V gene is TRBV5-1, the J gene TRBJ2-2, with TRBD2 matching 8 bases. Germline assignment: CDR1 SGHRS and CDR2 YFSETQ. CDR3 length equals 17 residues. With V trimmed by 0 bases and J by 5 bases, 9 bases remained unmatched. The CDR3 here is CASSLDQRERGTGELFF. The DNA for the CDR3 is TGCGCCAGCAGCTTGGATCAGCGGGAGAGGGGTACCGGGGAGCTGTTTTTT.